The rows below give T cell receptor beta chains drawn from one sample of a study of blood T cells in healthy people across ages. TCRdb itself ran the 5' RACE reads through MiXCR, one entry per CDR3 protein. The table has nearly 800,000 distinct CDR3 sequences, about 61% seen once. The sequencing input was blood. These receptors were collected from a man in his forties or fifties in good health. The CDR3 runs from the conserved cysteine through the conserved F or W. Each record gives: clone size, J gene, D gene, V gene, CDR3 length, CDR3 protein, CDR3 DNA. The D gene is left open where the match is weak. Clone size is shown for a subset of rows, as once, few, many or a class of expanded clone.

size: -; J: TRBJ1-2; D: -; V: TRBV7-2; length: 14; CDR3: CASSLDRTGYGYTF; DNA: TGTGCCAGCAGCTTAGATAGGACGGGGTATGGCTACACCTTC
size: -; J: TRBJ2-7; D: -; V: TRBV28; length: 14; CDR3: CASSLSGLPYEQYF; DNA: TGTGCCAGCAGTTTGTCAGGGCTGCCCTACGAGCAGTACTTC
size: -; J: TRBJ2-2; D: TRBD2; V: TRBV7-9; length: 16; CDR3: CASSLVGAGVTGELFF; DNA: TGTGCCAGCAGCTTAGTGGGAGCGGGAGTCACCGGGGAGCTGTTTTTT
size: -; J: TRBJ2-3; D: -; V: TRBV12-3/TRBV12-4; length: 16; CDR3: CASSLRQLNPTDTQYF; DNA: TGTGCCAGCAGTTTAAGACAGCTAAATCCCACAGATACGCAGTATTTT
size: few; J: TRBJ2-5; D: TRBD2; V: TRBV28; length: 14; CDR3: CASLGTSGSETQYF; DNA: TGTGCCAGCCTAGGGACTAGCGGGAGTGAGACCCAGTACTTC
size: -; J: TRBJ2-5; D: -; V: TRBV6-1; length: 10; CDR3: CASRDQTQYF; DNA: TGTGCCAGCAGAGACCAGACCCAGTACTTC
size: -; J: TRBJ2-5; D: -; V: TRBV7-2; length: 13; CDR3: CASSLVLSETQYF; DNA: TGTGCCAGCAGCTTAGTTTTATCAGAGACCCAGTACTTC
size: -; J: TRBJ2-3; D: TRBD1; V: TRBV20-1; length: 17; CDR3: CSARDRQGTLRTDTQYF; DNA: TGCAGTGCTAGAGATCGACAGGGGACCCTTCGCACAGATACGCAGTATTTT
size: -; J: TRBJ2-6; D: -; V: TRBV12-3/TRBV12-4; length: 16; CDR3: CASRPSLGAGANVLTF; DNA: TGTGCCAGCAGGCCCTCTTTGGGGGCTGGGGCCAACGTCCTGACTTTC
size: few; J: TRBJ2-1; D: -; V: TRBV2; length: 15; CDR3: CASEGRSRFYNEQFF; DNA: TGTGCCAGCGAGGGAAGGAGTCGATTTTACAATGAGCAGTTCTTC
size: many; J: TRBJ2-5; D: -; V: TRBV5-1; length: 15; CDR3: CASSLTGTGKETQYF; DNA: TGCGCCAGCAGCTTGACCGGGACGGGGAAAGAGACCCAGTACTTC
size: few; J: TRBJ2-5; D: -; V: TRBV29-1; length: 11; CDR3: CSVGAREEQYF; DNA: TGCAGCGTTGGGGCAAGGGAGGAGCAGTACTTC
size: -; J: TRBJ2-7; D: -; V: TRBV6-2/TRBV6-3; length: 15; CDR3: CASTPNRGSTYEQYF; DNA: TGTGCCAGCACACCCAACCGGGGGTCCACCTACGAGCAGTACTTC